This T cell receptor (beta chain) was captured in a study of blood T cell repertoires in COVID-19. Study-wide background: Sites in the United States, Italy and Spain provided acute and convalescent COVID-19 samples. T cells, B-cell-depleted T cells, or PBMCs provided the cDNA or gDNA that served as material.

Clones were read by immunoSEQ multiplex PCR, and TCRdb kept only the in-frame ones, dropping some. The sample holds tens of thousands of clones, approximately 83% seen once. J lost 16 bases, V lost 3 bases, and 9 bases had no gene match. CDR1 MGHDK and CDR2 SYGVNS come from the germline V gene. This CDR3 region has 12 residues. The chain has TRBV25-1 and TRBJ2-1; 7 bases are a match to TRBD2. The sequenced sample was peripheral blood. The source of this sequence is a human donor in a cohort sampled during active COVID-19. The donor label of this sample is uncertain. The CDR3 sequence is CASSETGGWQFF. CDR3 sequence (DNA): TGTGCCAGCAGTGAGACCGGGGGGTGGCAATTCTTC.